This record looks at one T cell receptor (beta chain) sequence and its context. This record belongs to a study of blood T cell repertoires in COVID-19. About the research overall: Acute-phase and convalescent COVID-19 samples originated in the United States, Italy and Spain. In each case, the material was cDNA or gDNA derived from T cells, B-cell-depleted T cells, or PBMCs.

Germline assignment: CDR1 MNHEY and CDR2 SVGAGI. Trimming removed 5 bases at V and 2 bases at J, with 9 bases between. The CDR3 consists of 13 residues. As processed by the authors: Reference gene primer amplification in the assay estimated nucleated cell counts. This table comes from immunoSEQ multiplex PCR, and its TCRdb copy is limited to in-frame clones, with some not included. The D gene and trimming were derived from the DNA, and the V and J assignments and clone size from that table. The table lists roughly 76,000 clones, approximately 80% of them singletons. Input material: peripheral blood. The sequence derives from a human donor in a cohort sampled during active COVID-19. V is TRBV6-5 and J is TRBJ1-2; tentatively, D is TRBD1 (5 bases). Here the CDR3 DNA reads TGTGCCAGCAGTAGAAGGGGAAACTATGGCTACACCTTC. It is translated as CASSRRGNYGYTF.